Below are 2 T cell receptor beta chains sequenced from a single sample in a study of blood T cells in healthy people across ages. With a J-beta primer mix and a sample-barcoded 5' primer, a second PCR ran roughly 6 to 11 cycles. TCRdb itself ran the 5' RACE reads through MiXCR, one entry per CDR3 protein. The repertoire holds some 700,000 distinct CDR3 sequences, with roughly 44% as singletons. Sequenced sample: blood. The receptors originated from a woman aged 60-75 years in good health.

The chain links TRBV5-1 to TRBJ2-3; D is undetermined. CDR3 size: 15 residues. Between the trimmed V and J ends, which lost 4 bases and 0 bases, there was a span of 12 bases. Germline V lookup: CDR1 SGHRS, CDR2 YFSETQ. The CDR3 nucleotides are TGCGCCAGCAGCCGCCGGATGACCAGCACAGATACGCAGTATTTT. Protein: CASSRRMTSTDTQYF.

For this clonotype: The junction shows a germline mismatch at one end, possibly a read error. The chain links TRBV5-1 to TRBJ2-2; the match to TRBD2 covers 8 bases. This CDR3 region has 14 residues. CDR1 and CDR2 (germline): SGHRS, YFSETQ. The chain's CDR3 is CASSFSGNNGELFF. Here the CDR3 DNA reads TGCGCCAGCAGCTTTAGCGGGAACAACGGGGAGCTGTTTTTT.